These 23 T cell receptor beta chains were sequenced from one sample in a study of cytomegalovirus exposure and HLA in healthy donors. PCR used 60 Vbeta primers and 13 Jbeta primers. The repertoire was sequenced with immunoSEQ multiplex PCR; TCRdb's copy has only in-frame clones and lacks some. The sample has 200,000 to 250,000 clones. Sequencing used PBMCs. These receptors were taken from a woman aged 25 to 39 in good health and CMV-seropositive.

This chain's CDR3 is CASSPTGDNQPQHF. The DNA for the CDR3 is TGTGCCAGCTCACCGACAGGAGACAATCAGCCCCAGCATTTT. The V and J genes are TRBV18 and TRBJ1-5, with D possibly TRBD1 on 6 matching bases. This CDR3 region has 14 residues. Looked up from germline, CDR1 is KGHSH and CDR2 is LQKENI. The V end lost 3 bases, the J end lost 3 bases, and 9 bases lay between the germline ends.

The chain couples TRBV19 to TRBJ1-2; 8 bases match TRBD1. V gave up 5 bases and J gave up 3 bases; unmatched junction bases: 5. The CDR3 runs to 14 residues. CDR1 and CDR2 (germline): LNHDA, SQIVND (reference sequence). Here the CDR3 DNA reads TGTGCCAGTAGTCCCGGACAGGGTGACTATGGCTACACCTTC. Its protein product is CASSPGQGDYGYTF.

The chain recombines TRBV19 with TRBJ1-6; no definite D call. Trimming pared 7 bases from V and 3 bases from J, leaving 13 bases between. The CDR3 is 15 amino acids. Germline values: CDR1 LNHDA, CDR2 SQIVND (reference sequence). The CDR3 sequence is CASNERAFYNSPLHF. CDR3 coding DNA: TGTGCCAGTAATGAGCGAGCTTTCTATAATTCACCCCTCCACTTT. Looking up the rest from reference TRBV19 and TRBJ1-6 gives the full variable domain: DGGITQSPKYLFRKEGQNVTLSCEQNLNHDAMYWYRQDPGQGLRLIYYSQIVNDFQKGDIAEGYSVSREKKESFPLTVTSAQKNPTAFYLCASNERAFYNSPLHFGNGTRLTVT.

The DNA of the CDR3 is TGTGCCAGCAGTGAACAGGGGGCAGGGGAGACCCAGTACTTC. Protein sequence: CASSEQGAGETQYF. V usage is TRBV2 and J usage is TRBJ2-5, with 8 positions matching TRBD1. Germline CDR1 is SNHLY and CDR2 is FYNNEI. V gave up 2 bases and J gave up 5 bases; unmatched junction bases: 4. CDR3 size: 14 residues. Complete variable domain (other parts from reference TRBV2 and TRBJ2-5): EPEVTQTPSHQVTQMGQEVILRCVPISNHLYFYWYRQILGQKVEFLVSFYNNEISEKSEIFDDQFSVERPDGSNFTLKIRSTKLEDSAMYFCASSEQGAGETQYFGPGTRLLVL.

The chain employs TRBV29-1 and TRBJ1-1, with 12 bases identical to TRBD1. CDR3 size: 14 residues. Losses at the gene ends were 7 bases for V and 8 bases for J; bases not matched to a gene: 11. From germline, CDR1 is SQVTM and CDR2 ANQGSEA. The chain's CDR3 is CSAGGGQGAEEAFF. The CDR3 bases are TGCAGCGCGGGTGGGGGACAGGGGGCAGAGGAAGCTTTCTTT.

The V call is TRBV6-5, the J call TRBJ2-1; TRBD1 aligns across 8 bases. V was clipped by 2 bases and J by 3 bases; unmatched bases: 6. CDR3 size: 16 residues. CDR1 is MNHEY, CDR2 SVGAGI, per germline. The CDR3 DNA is TGTGCCAGCAGTTACGGGGGACAGGATAACTACAATGAGCAGTTCTTC. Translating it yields CASSYGGQDNYNEQFF.

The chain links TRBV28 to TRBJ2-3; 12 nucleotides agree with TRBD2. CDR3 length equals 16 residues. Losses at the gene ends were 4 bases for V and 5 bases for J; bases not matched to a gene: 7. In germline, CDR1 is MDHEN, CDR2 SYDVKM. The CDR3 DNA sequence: TGTGCCAGCAGTTCTCGGACTAGCGGGGCCCGAGATACGCAGTATTTT. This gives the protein CASSSRTSGARDTQYF.

CDR3 in DNA: TGTGCCAGCAGCTTTCAGGGCCAACCCGCAACTAATGAAAAACTGTTTTTT. Translating gives CASSFQGQPATNEKLFF. V gene TRBV7-8 combines with J gene TRBJ1-4; maybe TRBD1 (5 bases). Trimming removed 3 bases from V and 0 bases from J, with 14 bases in between. Germline values: CDR1 SGHVS, CDR2 FQNEAQ. The CDR3 sequence is 17 residues long.

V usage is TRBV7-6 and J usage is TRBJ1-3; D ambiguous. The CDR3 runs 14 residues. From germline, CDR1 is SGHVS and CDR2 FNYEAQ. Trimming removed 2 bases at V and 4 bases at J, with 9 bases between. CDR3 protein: CASSLPGTGNTIYF. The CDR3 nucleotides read TGTGCCAGCAGCTTACCCGGTACCGGAAACACCATATATTTT. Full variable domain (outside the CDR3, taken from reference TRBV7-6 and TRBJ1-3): GAGVSQSPRYKVTKRGQDVALRCDPISGHVSLYWYRQALGQGPEFLTYFNYEAQQDKSGLPNDRFSAERPEGSISTLTIQRTEQRDSAMYRCASSLPGTGNTIYFGEGSWLTVV.

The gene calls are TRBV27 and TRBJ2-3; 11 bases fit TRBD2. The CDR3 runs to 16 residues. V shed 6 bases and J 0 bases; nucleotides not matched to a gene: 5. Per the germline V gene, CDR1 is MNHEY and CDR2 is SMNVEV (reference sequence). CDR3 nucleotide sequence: TGTGCCAGCAGCCCAATAGCGGGAGGGAGCACAGATACGCAGTATTTT. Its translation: CASSPIAGGSTDTQYF.

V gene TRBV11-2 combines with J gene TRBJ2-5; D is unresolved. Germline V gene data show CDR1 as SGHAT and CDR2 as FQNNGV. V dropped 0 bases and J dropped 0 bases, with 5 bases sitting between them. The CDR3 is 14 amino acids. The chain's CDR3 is CASSLDLYQETQYF. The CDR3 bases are TGTGCCAGCAGCTTAGATCTGTACCAAGAGACCCAGTACTTC.

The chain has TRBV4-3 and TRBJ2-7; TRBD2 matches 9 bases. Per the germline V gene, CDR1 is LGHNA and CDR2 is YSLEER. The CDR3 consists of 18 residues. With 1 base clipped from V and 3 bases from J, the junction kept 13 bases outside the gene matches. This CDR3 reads CASSQAWDSSGRSYEQYF. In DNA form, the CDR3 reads TGCGCCAGCAGCCAAGCTTGGGACAGTAGCGGGAGAAGCTACGAGCAGTACTTC.

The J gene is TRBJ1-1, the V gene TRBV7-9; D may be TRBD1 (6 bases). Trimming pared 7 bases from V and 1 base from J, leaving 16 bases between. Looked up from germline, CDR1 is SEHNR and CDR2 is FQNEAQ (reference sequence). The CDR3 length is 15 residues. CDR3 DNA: TGTGCCAGCACCCTCACATCGACAGGGAACACTGAAGCTTTCTTT. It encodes CASTLTSTGNTEAFF. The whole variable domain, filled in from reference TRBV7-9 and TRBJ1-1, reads DTGVSQNPRHKITKRGQNVTFRCDPISEHNRLYWYRQTLGQGPEFLTYFQNEAQLEKSRLLSDRFSAERPKGSFSTLEIQRTEQGDSAMYLCASTLTSTGNTEAFFGQGTRLTVV.

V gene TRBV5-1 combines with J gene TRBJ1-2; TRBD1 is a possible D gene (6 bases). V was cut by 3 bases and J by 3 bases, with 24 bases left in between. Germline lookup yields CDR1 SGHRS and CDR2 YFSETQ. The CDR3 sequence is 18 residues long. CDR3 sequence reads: CASSSDAGTTPRDYGYTF. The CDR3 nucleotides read TGCGCCAGCAGCTCGGATGCCGGGACAACCCCTCGGGACTATGGCTACACCTTC.

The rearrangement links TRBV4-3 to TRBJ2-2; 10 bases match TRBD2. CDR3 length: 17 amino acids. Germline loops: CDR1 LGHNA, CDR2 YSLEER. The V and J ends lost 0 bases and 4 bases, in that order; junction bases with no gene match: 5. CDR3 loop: CASSQEELAGATGELFF. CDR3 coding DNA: TGCGCCAGCAGCCAAGAGGAGCTAGCGGGAGCCACCGGGGAGCTGTTTTTT.

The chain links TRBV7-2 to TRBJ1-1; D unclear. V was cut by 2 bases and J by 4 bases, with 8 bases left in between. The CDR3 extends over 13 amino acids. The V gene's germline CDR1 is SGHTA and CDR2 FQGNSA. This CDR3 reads CASSLSRSTEAFF. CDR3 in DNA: TGTGCCAGCAGCTTATCGAGATCCACTGAAGCTTTCTTT.

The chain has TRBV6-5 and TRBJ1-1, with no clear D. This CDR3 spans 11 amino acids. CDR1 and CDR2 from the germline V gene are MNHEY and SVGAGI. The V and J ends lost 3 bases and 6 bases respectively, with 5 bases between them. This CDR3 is CASSYEAEAFF. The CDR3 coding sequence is TGTGCCAGCAGTTATGAGGCTGAAGCTTTCTTT.

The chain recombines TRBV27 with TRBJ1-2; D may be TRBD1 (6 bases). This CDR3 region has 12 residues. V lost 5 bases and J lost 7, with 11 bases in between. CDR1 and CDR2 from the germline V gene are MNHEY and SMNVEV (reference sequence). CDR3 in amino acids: CASSPNRVGYTF. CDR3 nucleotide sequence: TGTGCCAGCAGTCCTAACAGGGTTGGCTACACCTTC.

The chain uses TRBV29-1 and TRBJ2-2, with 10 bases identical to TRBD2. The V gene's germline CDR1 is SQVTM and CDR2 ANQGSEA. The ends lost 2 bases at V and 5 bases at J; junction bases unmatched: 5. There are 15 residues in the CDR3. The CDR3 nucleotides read TGCAGCGTTGAAAGGCTAGCGGGGGAGACCGGGGAGCTGTTTTTT. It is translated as CSVERLAGETGELFF.

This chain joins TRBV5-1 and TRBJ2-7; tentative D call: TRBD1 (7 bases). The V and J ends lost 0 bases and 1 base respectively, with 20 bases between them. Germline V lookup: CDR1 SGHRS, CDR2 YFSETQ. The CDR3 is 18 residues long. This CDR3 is CASSLVFQGQGGSYEQYF. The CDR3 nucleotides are TGCGCCAGCAGCTTGGTCTTTCAGGGGCAGGGGGGATCCTACGAGCAGTACTTC.

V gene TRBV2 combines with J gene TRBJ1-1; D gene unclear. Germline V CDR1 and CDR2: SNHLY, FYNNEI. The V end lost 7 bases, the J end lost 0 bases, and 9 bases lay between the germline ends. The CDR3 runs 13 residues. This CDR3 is CASIKEVNTEAFF. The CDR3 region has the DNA TGTGCCAGCATTAAAGAGGTGAACACTGAAGCTTTCTTT.

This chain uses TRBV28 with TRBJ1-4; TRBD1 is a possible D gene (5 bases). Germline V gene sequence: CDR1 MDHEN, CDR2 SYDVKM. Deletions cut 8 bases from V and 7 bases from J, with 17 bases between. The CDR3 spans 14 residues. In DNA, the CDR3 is TGTGCCAGCGCAGTGGGGGGGGTAGTTGAAAAACTGTTTTTT. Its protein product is CASAVGGVVEKLFF.

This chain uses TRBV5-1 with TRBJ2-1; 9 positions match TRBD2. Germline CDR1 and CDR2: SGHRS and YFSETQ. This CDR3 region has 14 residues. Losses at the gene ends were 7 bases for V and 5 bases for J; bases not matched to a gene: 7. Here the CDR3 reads CASGAAGGHNEQFF. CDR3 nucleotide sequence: TGCGCCAGCGGGGCAGCGGGGGGCCACAATGAGCAGTTCTTC.